The 17 T cell receptor beta chains below all came from one sample that was sequenced in a study of blood T cell repertoires in COVID-19. Data came from immunoSEQ multiplex PCR; TCRdb stores just in-frame clones and leaves some out. The sample holds more than 200,000 clones, about four fifths seen once. Sequencing was done on a sample of peripheral blood. These receptors all come from a middle-aged man with active or convalescent COVID-19.

The V and J genes are TRBV6-1 and TRBJ2-1; D is perhaps TRBD1 (6 bases). The CDR3 sequence is 16 residues long. V lost 4 bases to trimming and J lost 4 bases, with 17 bases between them. Per the germline V gene, CDR1 is MNHNS and CDR2 is SASEGT. The CDR3 sequence: CASSGLQGNRYNEQFF. The CDR3 DNA sequence: TGTGCCAGCAGTGGACTACAGGGAAATCGGTACAATGAGCAGTTCTTC.

The chain has TRBV19 and TRBJ1-2, with D perhaps TRBD1 (5 bases). V lost 1 base and J 2 bases, leaving 11 bases between the germline ends. The CDR3 consists of 15 residues. CDR1 and CDR2 from the germline V gene are LNHDA and SQIVND (reference sequence). CDR3 sequence: CASSIGGKGNYGYTF. Here the CDR3 DNA reads TGTGCCAGTAGTATAGGCGGGAAGGGGAACTATGGCTACACCTTC.

A word on this clone: The sample has other DNA sequences that encode this CDR3 too. The gene calls are TRBV19 and TRBJ2-1, with 8 bases identical to TRBD2. There are 17 residues in the CDR3. CDR1 is LNHDA, CDR2 SQIVND, per germline (reference sequence). The ends lost 4 bases at V and 9 bases at J; junction bases unmatched: 17. The CDR3 DNA is TGTGCCAGTAGTAATCCCCTTAGTAGCGGGGTTGCAGGTGAGCAGTTCTTC. This sequence encodes CASSNPLSSGVAGEQFF.

This clone was seen only a few times. The chain combines TRBV30 with TRBJ1-1; D is possibly TRBD1 (5 bases). The V gene lost 1 base and the J gene lost 3 bases, with 18 bases spanning the gap. CDR1 is GTSNPN and CDR2 is SVGIG in the germline V gene (reference sequence). The CDR3 runs to 16 residues. The CDR3 loop reads CAWSDQGFGSHTEAFF. The CDR3 DNA sequence: TGTGCCTGGAGTGATCAGGGTTTTGGTTCACACACTGAAGCTTTCTTT.

The chain links TRBV5-6 to TRBJ2-7; 8 bases align to TRBD1. The length of the CDR3 is 14 residues. The V and J ends lost 4 bases and 3 bases, in that order; junction bases with no gene match: 6. CDR1 is SGHDT, CDR2 YYEEEE, per germline. The CDR3 DNA sequence: TGTGCCAGCAGCAAAGTGGACAGGGACTACGAGCAGTACTTC. Its protein is CASSKVDRDYEQYF. The full variable domain, in which reference TRBV5-6 and TRBJ2-7 provide the parts outside the CDR3, is DAGVTQSPTHLIKTRGQQVTLRCSPKSGHDTVSWYQQALGQGPQFIFQYYEEEERQRGNFPDRFSGHQFPNYSSELNVNALLLGDSALYLCASSKVDRDYEQYFGPGTRLTVT.

This chain connects TRBV6-5 to TRBJ2-5; 11 nucleotides match TRBD2. The trim removed 0 bases at V and 5 bases at J, leaving 5 bases unmatched. Germline V gene sequence: CDR1 MNHEY, CDR2 SVGAGI. The CDR3 contains 16 residues. Here the CDR3 reads CASSYSQTSGTETQYF. CDR3 DNA: TGTGCCAGCAGTTACTCCCAGACTAGCGGGACGGAGACCCAGTACTTC.

The chain has TRBV2 and TRBJ1-5; no clear D gene. V was pared by 6 bases and J by 3 bases, with 9 bases between. Germline values: CDR1 SNHLY, CDR2 FYNNEI. The CDR3 consists of 13 residues. The CDR3 loop is CASRVGLNQPQHF. The CDR3 DNA reads TGTGCCAGCAGGGTAGGACTCAATCAGCCCCAGCATTTT.

This clone was seen only a few times. The chain combines TRBV24-1 with TRBJ2-1; D may be TRBD1 (6 bases). Trimming pared 0 bases from V and 8 bases from J, leaving 13 bases between. CDR3 length equals 15 residues. From germline, CDR1 is KGHDR and CDR2 SFDVKD. The CDR3 spells CATSDLQVRGDEQFF. CDR3 sequence (DNA): TGTGCCACCAGTGATTTGCAAGTCAGGGGCGATGAGCAGTTCTTC.

The chain joins TRBV6-5 to TRBJ2-3; D perhaps matches TRBD2 (5 bases). V lost 7 bases and J 8 bases, leaving 13 bases between the germline ends. Germline loops: CDR1 MNHEY, CDR2 SVGAGI. CDR3 length: 12 residues. The CDR3 sequence is CASTLREGTQYF. The DNA for the CDR3 is TGTGCCAGCACCCTACGTGAGGGTACGCAGTATTTT.

The chain uses TRBV6-5 and TRBJ1-2, with 9 bases aligning to TRBD1. The CDR3 consists of 12 residues. Germline V gene lookup returns CDR1 MNHEY and CDR2 SVGAGI. The V and J ends lost 6 bases and 5 bases, in that order; junction bases with no gene match: 1. CDR3 bases: TGTGCCAGCAGCGGACAGGGGTATGGCTACACCTTC. Amino acids: CASSGQGYGYTF.

This clone was found once. The J gene is TRBJ1-5, the V gene TRBV28, with 7 bases matching TRBD1. The CDR3 contains 14 residues. Germline CDR1 and CDR2: MDHEN and SYDVKM. The J segment lost 4 bases and the V segment lost 3 bases, leaving 3 bases of the junction unmatched. CDR3: CASSFSTGNQPQHF. DNA for the CDR3: TGTGCCAGCAGTTTCTCGACAGGGAATCAGCCCCAGCATTTT. Using reference TRBV28 and TRBJ1-5 for the parts outside the CDR3, the full variable domain is DVKVTQSSRYLVKRTGEKVFLECVQDMDHENMFWYRQDPGLGLRLIYFSYDVKMKEKGDIPEGYSVSREKKERFSLILESASTNQTSMYLCASSFSTGNQPQHFGDGTRLSIL.

The chain joins TRBV7-9 to TRBJ1-1; TRBD1 is a possible D gene (5 bases). Trimming stripped 1 base from V and 7 bases from J, with 10 bases between. From germline, CDR1 is SEHNR and CDR2 FQNEAQ (reference sequence). The CDR3 is 13 residues long. The CDR3 here is CASSLGGGVEAFF. CDR3 DNA sequence: TGTGCCAGCAGCTTAGGCGGAGGGGTTGAAGCTTTCTTT. The full variable domain, in which reference TRBV7-9 and TRBJ1-1 provide the parts outside the CDR3, is DTGVSQNPRHKITKRGQNVTFRCDPISEHNRLYWYRQTLGQGPEFLTYFQNEAQLEKSRLLSDRFSAERPKGSFSTLEIQRTEQGDSAMYLCASSLGGGVEAFFGQGTRLTVV.

The V gene is TRBV5-1, the J gene TRBJ1-2, with TRBD1 matching 10 bases. Unmatched junction bases numbered 9, after V lost 4 bases and J lost 6 bases. CDR1 and CDR2 from the germline V gene are SGHRS and YFSETQ. The CDR3 contains 15 residues. This CDR3 is CASSVRQGAVNGYTF. For the CDR3, the DNA is TGCGCCAGCAGCGTCCGACAGGGGGCTGTCAATGGCTACACCTTC.

The rearrangement uses TRBV21-1 and TRBJ1-2; TRBD1, the table's D call, lacks a check against the DNA. TRBV21-1 is deemed a pseudogene. CDR3 length: 15 residues. CDR3 loop: CASPYWTGYLYGYTF. CDR3 sequence (DNA): TGTGCCAGCCCCTATTGGACAGGCTACCTATATGGCTACACCTTC.

The chain couples TRBV5-1 to TRBJ1-1; 9 nucleotides line up with TRBD1. The ends lost 4 bases at V and 0 bases at J; junction bases unmatched: 13. There are 18 residues in the CDR3. Germline loops: CDR1 SGHRS, CDR2 YFSETQ. CDR3 nucleotides: TGCGCCAGCAGCGAAGGACAGGGGTCCGCATTAATGAACACTGAAGCTTTCTTT. Protein product: CASSEGQGSALMNTEAFF.

J is TRBJ2-7 and V is TRBV12-5; 12 nucleotides line up with TRBD2. This CDR3 region has 15 residues. CDR1 and CDR2 from the germline V gene are LGHNT and FRNRAP. V was clipped by 5 bases and J by 3 bases; unmatched bases: 5. As DNA, the CDR3 is TGTGCTAGTGGTCCAAGACTAGCGGGAGTCTACGAGCAGTACTTC. Protein: CASGPRLAGVYEQYF.

CDR3 bases: TGTGCCAGCAGCTTTGCCCCAGGGGGCTACGAGCAGTACTTC. Amino acids: CASSFAPGGYEQYF. The chain recombines TRBV7-2 with TRBJ2-7, with TRBD1 matching over 7 bases. The CDR3 extends over 14 amino acids. With 3 bases clipped from V and 3 bases from J, the junction kept 5 bases outside the gene matches. Germline V gene data show CDR1 as SGHTA and CDR2 as FQGNSA.